This T cell receptor beta chain was identified in a study of T-cell reconstitution after alpha-beta-depleted transplantation in children. TCRbeta library preparation incorporated unique molecular identifiers. TCRdb reprocessed the PCR reads via MiXCR and lists one record per CDR3 protein. The sample includes approximately 640,000 distinct CDR3 sequences, 16% of them seen just once. This clonotype was recorded only once. Germline values: CDR1 SEHNR, CDR2 FQNEAQ (reference sequence). CDR3 length: 11 residues. V lost 7 bases, J lost 1 base, and 5 bases lay in between. This TCR was recovered from a human donor who donated a stem cell graft to a child with acute myeloid leukemia. This rearrangement joins TRBV7-9 to TRBJ2-7, with D unclear. Sequenced material: PBMCs from the stem cell graft donor, taken from the stem cell graft. CDR3 nucleotide sequence: TGTGCCAGCACAGAATCCTACGAGCAGTACTTC. Translated, it gives CASTESYEQYF.